This TCR beta chain was sequenced during a study of blood T cell repertoires in COVID-19. At the level of the study: Collection of acute and convalescent COVID-19 samples took place in the United States, Italy and Spain. T cells, B-cell-depleted T cells, or PBMCs supplied cDNA or gDNA.

Germline CDR1 LNHDA, CDR2 SQIVND (reference sequence). The CDR3 has 17 residues. With 5 bases clipped from V and 0 bases from J, the junction kept 6 bases outside the gene matches. Authors' processing steps: Reference gene primer amplification gave nucleated cell count estimates. Method: immunoSEQ multiplex PCR; TCRdb's copy keeps in-frame clones and lacks some. V, J and clone size are those of that table, while D and trimming were read from the DNA. The sample records around 170,000 clones, just under 80% being singletons. This clone was seen a few times. The sequencing sample was made of peripheral blood. The chain links TRBV19 to TRBJ2-6, with 8 bases matching TRBD1. This sequence originates from a woman aged 80 or over with acute or convalescent COVID-19. Here the CDR3 reads CASSRTGPSSGANVLTF. In DNA, the CDR3 is TGTGCCAGTAGTCGGACAGGGCCTAGCTCTGGGGCCAACGTCCTGACTTTC.